The rows below give T cell receptor beta chains drawn from one sample of a study of blood T cell repertoires in COVID-19. Repertoires were generated with immunoSEQ multiplex PCR, while TCRdb's copy carries only in-frame clones and drops some. The sample includes about 220,000 clones, 84% of them seen just once. Sequencing was carried out using PBMCs or T cells enriched from blood (not recorded which). These receptors were obtained from a woman between 40 and 55 years old who had recovered from COVID-19. Each CDR3 is given with its conserved first and last residue. A D gene is named only where the DNA matches it firmly. Rows may omit the clone size; those that give it use once, few, many or a size class.

V gene: TRBV5-1
clone size: NA
D gene: NA
J gene: TRBJ1-2
CDR3 DNA: TGCGCCAGCAGCATCCACAGGGACGGGTATGGCTACACCTTC
CDR3 protein: CASSIHRDGYGYTF

V gene: TRBV9
clone size: NA
D gene: TRBD2
J gene: TRBJ2-3
CDR3 DNA: TGTGCCAGCAGCCTCGGGACTAGCGGGAGGGCCGGTGGTCGAGATACGCAGTATTTT
CDR3 protein: CASSLGTSGRAGGRDTQYF

V gene: TRBV28
clone size: once
D gene: TRBD1
J gene: TRBJ2-7
CDR3 DNA: TGTGCCAGCAGACCGGACAGGGCCTACGAGCAGTACTTC
CDR3 protein: CASRPDRAYEQYF

V gene: TRBV5-1
clone size: NA
D gene: NA
J gene: TRBJ2-1
CDR3 DNA: TGCGCCAGCAGCTCTGAAGGGGCCCTAATAAACCCCTTTGAGCAGTTCTTC
CDR3 protein: CASSSEGALINPFEQFF

V gene: TRBV3-1/TRBV3-2
clone size: NA
D gene: NA
J gene: TRBJ2-7
CDR3 DNA: TGTGCCAGCAGCCAGTTTGGGGGGAGTTACGAGCAGTACTTC
CDR3 protein: CASSQFGGSYEQYF

V gene: TRBV2
clone size: NA
D gene: NA
J gene: TRBJ2-5
CDR3 DNA: TGTGCCAGCAGTGGAGGCCAAGAGACCCAGTACTTC
CDR3 protein: CASSGGQETQYF

V gene: TRBV7-2
clone size: NA
D gene: NA
J gene: TRBJ2-3
CDR3 DNA: TGTGCCAGCAGAAGGGTTTGGGGCGGGGCTTCTAGCACAGATACGCAGTATTTT
CDR3 protein: CASRRVWGGASSTDTQYF

V gene: TRBV2
clone size: NA
D gene: NA
J gene: TRBJ1-1
CDR3 DNA: TGTGCCAGCAGTATGAGTTGGAACACTGAAGCTTTCTTT
CDR3 protein: CASSMSWNTEAFF

V gene: TRBV29-1
clone size: few
D gene: TRBD2
J gene: TRBJ2-7
CDR3 DNA: TGCAGCACATCCGGGACTAGCGGGAAAAAAGGGTCCGGCGAGCAGTACTTC
CDR3 protein: CSTSGTSGKKGSGEQYF

V gene: TRBV2
clone size: NA
D gene: TRBD1
J gene: TRBJ2-7
CDR3 DNA: TGTGCCAGCCGCCTCCGGGACAGTCTCGACGAGCAGTACTTC
CDR3 protein: CASRLRDSLDEQYF

V gene: TRBV7-2
clone size: NA
D gene: TRBD2
J gene: TRBJ2-2
CDR3 DNA: TGTGCCAGCAGCCCGGGACTAGCGGGAGTAGTGCTGTTTTTT
CDR3 protein: CASSPGLAGVVLFF

V gene: TRBV4-1
clone size: NA
D gene: NA
J gene: TRBJ2-7
CDR3 DNA: TGCGCCAGCAGCCAAAGGGTAGCGGAATCAAGCTCCTACGAGCAGTACTTC
CDR3 protein: CASSQRVAESSSYEQYF

V gene: TRBV28
clone size: NA
D gene: TRBD1
J gene: TRBJ1-2
CDR3 DNA: TGTGCCAGCAGTTCAGACAGGGTGGGCTATGGCTACACCTTC
CDR3 protein: CASSSDRVGYGYTF

V gene: TRBV19
clone size: few
D gene: NA
J gene: TRBJ2-1
CDR3 DNA: TGTGCCAGTAGTCTACAGGGTAGGAGTGAGCAGTTCTTC
CDR3 protein: CASSLQGRSEQFF

V gene: TRBV5-1
clone size: NA
D gene: NA
J gene: TRBJ2-2
CDR3 DNA: TGCGCCAGCAGCTTAAGCTTCAGGGACACCGGGGAGCTGTTTTTT
CDR3 protein: CASSLSFRDTGELFF

V gene: TRBV7-9
clone size: NA
D gene: NA
J gene: TRBJ2-7
CDR3 DNA: TGTGCCAGCAGCTTACACAGCTACGAGCAGTACTTC
CDR3 protein: CASSLHSYEQYF

V gene: TRBV30
clone size: NA
D gene: TRBD1
J gene: TRBJ2-7
CDR3 DNA: TGTGCCTGGAAAAGGGACAGGGGGCATTACGAGCAGTACTTC
CDR3 protein: CAWKRDRGHYEQYF

V gene: TRBV28
clone size: NA
D gene: TRBD2
J gene: TRBJ2-2
CDR3 DNA: TGTGCCAGCAGCCTCGGACTAGCGGGGAACACCGGGGAGCTGTTTTTT
CDR3 protein: CASSLGLAGNTGELFF

V gene: TRBV29-1
clone size: NA
D gene: TRBD1
J gene: TRBJ1-2
CDR3 DNA: TGCAGCGTTGAGGGACAGGGAGCGCGCTACACCTTC
CDR3 protein: CSVEGQGARYTF

V gene: TRBV28
clone size: NA
D gene: NA
J gene: TRBJ2-2
CDR3 DNA: TGTGCCAGCAGGAAGGGGTATTTTTTCACCGGGGAGCTGTTTTTT
CDR3 protein: CASRKGYFFTGELFF

V gene: TRBV9
clone size: NA
D gene: NA
J gene: TRBJ1-3
CDR3 DNA: TGTGCCAGCAGCCCTACCGCCGGAAACACCATATATTTT
CDR3 protein: CASSPTAGNTIYF

V gene: TRBV30
clone size: NA
D gene: NA
J gene: TRBJ2-2
CDR3 DNA: TGTGCCTGCCGACCCCCCGGGAGTACCGGGGAGCTGTTTTTT
CDR3 protein: CACRPPGSTGELFF

V gene: TRBV29-1
clone size: once
D gene: NA
J gene: TRBJ1-1
CDR3 DNA: TGCAGCGTTGATGCGCAGGGGAACACTGAAGCTTTCTTT
CDR3 protein: CSVDAQGNTEAFF

V gene: TRBV29-1
clone size: NA
D gene: NA
J gene: TRBJ2-2
CDR3 DNA: TGCAGCGTCTGGGAGCGCACGAACACCGGGGAGCTGTTTTTT
CDR3 protein: CSVWERTNTGELFF

V gene: TRBV24-1
clone size: NA
D gene: TRBD2
J gene: TRBJ2-1
CDR3 DNA: TGTGCCACCAGTGACCCTAGCGGGAGTGGTAGCGATGAGCAGTTCTTC
CDR3 protein: CATSDPSGSGSDEQFF

V gene: TRBV30
clone size: NA
D gene: NA
J gene: TRBJ2-5
CDR3 DNA: TGTGCCTGGAGTGTACTTAGGAGGGAGACCCAGTACTTC
CDR3 protein: CAWSVLRRETQYF

V gene: TRBV11-2
clone size: NA
D gene: NA
J gene: TRBJ2-5
CDR3 DNA: TGTGCCAGCAGGGCGGAGCGGGAAGAGACCCAGTACTTC
CDR3 protein: CASRAEREETQYF

V gene: TRBV11-2
clone size: NA
D gene: TRBD2
J gene: TRBJ2-1
CDR3 DNA: TGTGCCAGCAGCTTTAGCGGGAGGGGGTACAATGAGCAGTTCTTC
CDR3 protein: CASSFSGRGYNEQFF

V gene: TRBV6-6
clone size: NA
D gene: NA
J gene: TRBJ1-4
CDR3 DNA: TGTGCCAGCAGTTACCAAAGACAGTCTAATGAAAAACTGTTTTTT
CDR3 protein: CASSYQRQSNEKLFF

V gene: TRBV15
clone size: few
D gene: NA
J gene: TRBJ2-2
CDR3 DNA: TGTGCCACCAGCCCTCGCCAGGCGAACACCGGGGAGCTGTTTTTT
CDR3 protein: CATSPRQANTGELFF

V gene: TRBV2
clone size: NA
D gene: TRBD1
J gene: TRBJ2-5
CDR3 DNA: TGTGCCAGCAGTGTATCCGGGACAGGGGGCCAAGAGACCCAGTACTTC
CDR3 protein: CASSVSGTGGQETQYF

V gene: TRBV5-1
clone size: NA
D gene: NA
J gene: TRBJ1-2
CDR3 DNA: TGCGCCAGCAGCTTGGCAGGGATGAAGGACTATGGCTACACCTTC
CDR3 protein: CASSLAGMKDYGYTF

V gene: TRBV5-1
clone size: NA
D gene: NA
J gene: TRBJ2-7
CDR3 DNA: TGCGCCAGCAGCGCTCAAAGCGGAGGCTCCTACGAGCAGTACTTC
CDR3 protein: CASSAQSGGSYEQYF

V gene: TRBV11-2
clone size: NA
D gene: TRBD2
J gene: TRBJ2-1
CDR3 DNA: TGTGCCAGCAGCTCACCCGCGCGCGGGAGCTACAATGAGCAGTTCTTC
CDR3 protein: CASSSPARGSYNEQFF

V gene: TRBV15
clone size: NA
D gene: NA
J gene: TRBJ1-5
CDR3 DNA: TGTGCCACCAGTCGGGGGAGAGGGCCCCAGCATTTT
CDR3 protein: CATSRGRGPQHF

V gene: TRBV2
clone size: NA
D gene: TRBD2
J gene: TRBJ2-1
CDR3 DNA: TGTGCCAGCAGTGTAGCCGGGACTAGCGGGAGTACTGGGTTCTTC
CDR3 protein: CASSVAGTSGSTGFF

V gene: TRBV24-1
clone size: once
D gene: NA
J gene: TRBJ1-2
CDR3 DNA: TGTGCCACCAGTGATTGGAGGGGACATGGCTACACCTTC
CDR3 protein: CATSDWRGHGYTF

V gene: TRBV10-3
clone size: NA
D gene: TRBD1
J gene: TRBJ2-6
CDR3 DNA: TGTGCCATCAGTGAGTTGGGGACAGGGGGCTTGTCTGGGGCCAACGTCCTGACTTTC
CDR3 protein: CAISELGTGGLSGANVLTF

V gene: TRBV24-1
clone size: NA
D gene: TRBD1
J gene: TRBJ2-5
CDR3 DNA: TGTGCCACCAGTGCCCTCGATACCCCGGTGCAGGGGGCCCGGGAGACCCAGTACTTC
CDR3 protein: CATSALDTPVQGARETQYF

V gene: TRBV9
clone size: NA
D gene: NA
J gene: TRBJ1-3
CDR3 DNA: TGTGCCAGCAGCGTAGTGGGGGGTTCTGGAAACACCATATATTTT
CDR3 protein: CASSVVGGSGNTIYF

V gene: TRBV5-4
clone size: NA
D gene: TRBD2
J gene: TRBJ2-2
CDR3 DNA: TGTGCCAGCAGCTCCCCGGGTCTGAGGGAGGGCACCGGGGAGCTGTTTTTT
CDR3 protein: CASSSPGLREGTGELFF

V gene: TRBV9
clone size: once
D gene: NA
J gene: TRBJ2-4
CDR3 DNA: TGTGCCAGCAGCCCCGGACCCCGGGAGCCCGGCAAAAACATTCAGTACTTC
CDR3 protein: CASSPGPREPGKNIQYF